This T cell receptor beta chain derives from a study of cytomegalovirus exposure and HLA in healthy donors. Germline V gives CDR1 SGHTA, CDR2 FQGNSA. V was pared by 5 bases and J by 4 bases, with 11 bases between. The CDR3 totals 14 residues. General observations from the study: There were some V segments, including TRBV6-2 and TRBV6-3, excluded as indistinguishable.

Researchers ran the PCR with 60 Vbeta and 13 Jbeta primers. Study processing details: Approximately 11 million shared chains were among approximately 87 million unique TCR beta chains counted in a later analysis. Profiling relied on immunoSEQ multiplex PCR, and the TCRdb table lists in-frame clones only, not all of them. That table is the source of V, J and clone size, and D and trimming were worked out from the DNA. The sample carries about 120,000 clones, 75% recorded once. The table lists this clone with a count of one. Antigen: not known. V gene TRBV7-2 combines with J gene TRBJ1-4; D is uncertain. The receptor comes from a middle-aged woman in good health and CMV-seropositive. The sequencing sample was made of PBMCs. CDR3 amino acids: CASSPVRFNEKLFF. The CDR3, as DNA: TGTGCCAGCAGCCCAGTCCGTTTTAATGAAAAACTGTTTTTT.